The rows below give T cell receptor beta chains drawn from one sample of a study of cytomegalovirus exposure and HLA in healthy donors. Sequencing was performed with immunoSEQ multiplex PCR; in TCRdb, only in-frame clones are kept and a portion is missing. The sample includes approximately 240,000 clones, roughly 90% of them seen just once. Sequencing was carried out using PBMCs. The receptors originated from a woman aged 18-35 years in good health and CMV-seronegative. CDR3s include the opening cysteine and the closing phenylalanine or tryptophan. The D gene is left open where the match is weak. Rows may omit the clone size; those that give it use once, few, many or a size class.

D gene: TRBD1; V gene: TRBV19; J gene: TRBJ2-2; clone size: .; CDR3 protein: CASSPDRGHTGELFF; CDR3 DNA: TGTGCCAGTAGTCCGGACAGGGGGCACACCGGGGAGCTGTTTTTT
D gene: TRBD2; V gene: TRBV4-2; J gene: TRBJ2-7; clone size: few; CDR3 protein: CASSQEEGRGLGSYEQYF; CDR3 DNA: TGTGCCAGCAGCCAGGAAGAAGGTAGGGGACTAGGGTCCTACGAGCAGTACTTC
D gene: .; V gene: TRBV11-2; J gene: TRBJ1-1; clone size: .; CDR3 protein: CASRSTDLNTEAFF; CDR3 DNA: TGTGCCAGCAGATCGACAGACTTGAACACTGAAGCTTTCTTT
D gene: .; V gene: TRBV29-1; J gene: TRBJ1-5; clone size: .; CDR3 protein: CSVQGGGGGQPQHF; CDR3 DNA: TGCAGCGTTCAGGGCGGGGGCGGAGGTCAGCCCCAGCATTTT
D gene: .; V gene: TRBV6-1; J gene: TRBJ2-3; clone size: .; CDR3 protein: CASIKTGTSTDTQYF; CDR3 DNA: TGTGCCAGCATTAAGACAGGGACTAGCACAGATACGCAGTATTTT
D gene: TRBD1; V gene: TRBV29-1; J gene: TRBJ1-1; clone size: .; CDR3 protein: CSAGTGSSSLGTEAFF; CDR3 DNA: TGCAGCGCCGGGACAGGGAGCTCTTCTTTGGGCACTGAAGCTTTCTTT
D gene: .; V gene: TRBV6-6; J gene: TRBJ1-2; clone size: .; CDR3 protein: CASLAARDYGYTF; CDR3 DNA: TGTGCCAGCTTAGCCGCGCGTGACTATGGCTACACCTTC
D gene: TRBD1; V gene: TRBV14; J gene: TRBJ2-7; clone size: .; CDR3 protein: CASSQEVWDRGREENEQYF; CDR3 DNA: TGTGCCAGCAGCCAAGAGGTGTGGGACAGGGGGCGCGAGGAGAACGAGCAGTACTTC
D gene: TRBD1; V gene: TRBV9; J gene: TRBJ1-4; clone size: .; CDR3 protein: CASSASGTGREKLFF; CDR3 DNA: TGTGCCAGCAGCGCATCCGGGACAGGGCGCGAAAAACTGTTTTTT
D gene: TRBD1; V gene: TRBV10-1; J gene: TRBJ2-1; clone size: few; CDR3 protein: CASSEGRTGDYNEQFF; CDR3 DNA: TGCGCCAGCAGTGAGGGTCGGACAGGGGATTACAATGAGCAGTTCTTC
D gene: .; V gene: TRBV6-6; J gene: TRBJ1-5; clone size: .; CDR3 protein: CASSYSYNQPQHF; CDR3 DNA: TGTGCCAGCAGTTACAGCTACAATCAGCCCCAGCATTTT
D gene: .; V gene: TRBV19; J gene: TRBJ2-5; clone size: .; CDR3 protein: CASVSGIQETQYF; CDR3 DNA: TGTGCCAGTGTTAGCGGAATCCAAGAGACCCAGTACTTC
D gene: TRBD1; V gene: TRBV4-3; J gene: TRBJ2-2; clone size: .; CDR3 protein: CASSQDLPGGFDTGELFF; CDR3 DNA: TGCGCCAGCAGCCAAGACCTCCCAGGGGGTTTTGACACCGGGGAGCTGTTTTTT
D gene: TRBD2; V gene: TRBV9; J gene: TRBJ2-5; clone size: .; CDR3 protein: CASSAGLAGVGETQYF; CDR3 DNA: TGTGCCAGCAGCGCGGGACTAGCGGGAGTGGGAGAGACCCAGTACTTC
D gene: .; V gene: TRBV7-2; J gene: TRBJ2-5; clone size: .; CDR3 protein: CASSFRRVQETQYF; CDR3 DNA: TGTGCCAGCAGCTTTCGCAGGGTCCAAGAGACCCAGTACTTC
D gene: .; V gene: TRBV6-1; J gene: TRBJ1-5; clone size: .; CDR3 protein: CASSESGYNQPQHF; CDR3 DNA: TGTGCCAGCAGTGAATCAGGGTACAATCAGCCCCAGCATTTT
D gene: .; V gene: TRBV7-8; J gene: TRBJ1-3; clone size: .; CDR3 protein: CASSLGQNSGNTIYF; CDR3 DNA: TGTGCCAGCAGCTTAGGTCAGAACTCTGGAAACACCATATATTTT
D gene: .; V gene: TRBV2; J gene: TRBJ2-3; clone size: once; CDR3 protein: CASSEVWRGGTDTQYF; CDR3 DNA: TGTGCCAGCAGTGAAGTGTGGCGGGGAGGCACAGATACGCAGTATTTT
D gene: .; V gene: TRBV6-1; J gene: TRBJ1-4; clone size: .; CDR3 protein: CASKDSNEKLFF; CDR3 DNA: TGTGCCAGCAAGGACAGTAATGAAAAACTGTTTTTT
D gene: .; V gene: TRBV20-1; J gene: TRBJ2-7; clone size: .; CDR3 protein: CSARDMGGQYF; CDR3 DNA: TGCAGTGCTAGAGATATGGGAGGGCAGTACTTC
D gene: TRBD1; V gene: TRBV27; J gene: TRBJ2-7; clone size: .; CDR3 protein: CASSLGVGQGYEQYF; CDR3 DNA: TGTGCCAGCAGTTTAGGGGTTGGACAGGGGTACGAGCAGTACTTC
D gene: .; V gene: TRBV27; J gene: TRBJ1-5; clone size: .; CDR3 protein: CASKRTDFSNQPQHF; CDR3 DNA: TGTGCCAGCAAGCGGACAGACTTTAGCAATCAGCCCCAGCATTTT
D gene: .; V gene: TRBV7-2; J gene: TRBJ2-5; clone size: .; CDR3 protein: CASSTVQETQYF; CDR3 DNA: TGTGCCAGCAGTACGGTCCAAGAGACCCAGTACTTC
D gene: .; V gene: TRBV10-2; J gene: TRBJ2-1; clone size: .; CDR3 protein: CASSVDGSPYNEQFF; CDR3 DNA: TGCGCCAGCAGTGTGGACGGGAGTCCCTACAATGAGCAGTTCTTC
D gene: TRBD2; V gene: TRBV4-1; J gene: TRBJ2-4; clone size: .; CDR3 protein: CASSQLRLAGGPFPKNIQYF; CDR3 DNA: TGCGCCAGCAGCCAACTAAGACTAGCGGGGGGCCCCTTCCCCAAAAACATTCAGTACTTC
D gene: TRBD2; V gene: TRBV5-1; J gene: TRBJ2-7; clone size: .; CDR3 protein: CASSFKRGIYEQYF; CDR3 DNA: TGCGCCAGCAGCTTCAAGCGGGGGATCTACGAGCAGTACTTC
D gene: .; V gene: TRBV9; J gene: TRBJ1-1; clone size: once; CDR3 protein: CASSLTWDTAFF; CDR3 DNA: TGTGCCAGCAGCCTCACCTGGGACACAGCTTTCTTT
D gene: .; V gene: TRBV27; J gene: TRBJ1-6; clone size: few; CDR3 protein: CASSMRTATNSPLHF; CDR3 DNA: TGTGCCAGCAGTATGCGGACAGCCACTAATTCACCCCTCCACTTT
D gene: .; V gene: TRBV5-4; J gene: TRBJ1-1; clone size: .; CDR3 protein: CASSFTEDNTEAFF; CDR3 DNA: TGTGCCAGCAGCTTTACCGAGGATAACACTGAAGCTTTCTTT
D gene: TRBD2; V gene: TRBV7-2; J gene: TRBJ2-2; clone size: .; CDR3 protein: CASSFGTGGPPGELFF; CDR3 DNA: TGTGCCAGCAGCTTTGGCACGGGAGGGCCGCCCGGGGAGCTGTTTTTT
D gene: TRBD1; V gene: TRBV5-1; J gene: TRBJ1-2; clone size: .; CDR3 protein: CASSLGTGNGYTF; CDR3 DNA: TGCGCCAGCAGCTTGGGGACAGGGAATGGCTACACCTTC
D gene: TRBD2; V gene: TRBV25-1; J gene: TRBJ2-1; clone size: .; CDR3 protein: CASSDTGTSPNEQFF; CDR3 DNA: TGTGCCAGCAGTGATACCGGGACTAGTCCGAATGAGCAGTTCTTC
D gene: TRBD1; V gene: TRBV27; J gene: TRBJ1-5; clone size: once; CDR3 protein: CASSPGGSFTQVRNQPQHF; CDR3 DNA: TGTGCCAGCAGCCCAGGGGGCTCCTTTACCCAAGTCCGCAATCAGCCCCAGCATTTT
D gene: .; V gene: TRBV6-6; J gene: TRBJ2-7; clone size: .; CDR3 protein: CATALLRHEQYF; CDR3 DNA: TGTGCCACCGCATTACTGCGCCACGAGCAGTACTTC